The next 31 T cell receptor beta chains were all read from a single sample in a study of identical twins. Via MiXCR, TCRdb re-called the 5' RACE reads, giving one row per CDR3 protein. The data contain 260,000 or so distinct CDR3 sequences, 7% to 8.5% of them singletons. This same sample was also taken into another study, of yellow fever vaccine responses in identical twins.

The specimen was CD8+ T cells sorted from blood. These receptor sequences come from a woman between 18 and 30 years old in good health.

This clonotype was seen many times. The V gene is TRBV2, the J gene TRBJ2-3; 7 positions agree with TRBD2. V lost 4 bases and J lost 4; bases outside the gene matches: 5. Germline CDR1 is SNHLY and CDR2 is FYNNEI. CDR3 length: 14 amino acids. CDR3 amino acids: CASSGGGRADTQYF. The CDR3 bases are TGTGCCAGCAGTGGAGGCGGGAGAGCAGATACGCAGTATTTT.

This clonotype was recorded many times. This chain connects TRBV11-2 to TRBJ2-5; D is unresolved. V was trimmed by 5 bases and J by 0 bases, leaving 1 base between them. The length of the CDR3 is 11 residues. Germline CDR1 and CDR2: SGHAT and FQNNGV. The CDR3 spells CASSNQETQYF. The CDR3 nucleotides read TGTGCCAGCAGCAACCAAGAGACCCAGTACTTC.

Points on this clonotype: A much larger clonotype is one base distant, so this may be a read error. The CDR3 nucleotides read TGTGCCAGCAGCCGAGATGGACAGGTACCACGAGAAAAACTGTTTTTT. Its protein is CASSRDGQVPREKLFF. V usage is TRBV3-1 and J usage is TRBJ1-4; 7 bases line up with TRBD1. The germline CDR1 and CDR2 sequences are LGHDT and YNNKEL (reference sequence). The CDR3 consists of 16 residues. V dropped 4 bases and J dropped 8; count of bases not matched to a gene: 13.

The CDR3 coding sequence is TGTGCCAGCTCACCACCCGACACTCCGAATGAGCAGTTCTTC. Protein product: CASSPPDTPNEQFF. V usage is TRBV18 and J usage is TRBJ2-1, with D uncertain. Trimming cost V 0 bases and J 7 bases, with 10 bases left between them. The germline V gene has CDR1 KGHSH and CDR2 LQKENI. The CDR3 is made up of 14 amino acids.

This clonotype occurred many times. The chain is built from TRBV28 and TRBJ2-1, with a possible D match to TRBD2 (7 bases). The CDR3 extends over 14 amino acids. Trimming removed 6 bases at V and 5 bases at J, with 14 bases between. The V gene's germline CDR1 is MDHEN and CDR2 SYDVKM. CDR3 coding DNA: TGTGCCAGCAGCACCGGGGGGCCACACAATGAGCAGTTCTTC. Translating it yields CASSTGGPHNEQFF.

The chain couples TRBV29-1 to TRBJ1-1; 7 bases map to TRBD1. CDR3 length equals 15 residues. Germline CDR1 and CDR2: SQVTM and ANQGSEA. V lost 3 bases to trimming and J lost 3 bases; unmatched junction nucleotides: 10. The chain's CDR3 is CSVDRGRQGHTEAFF. The CDR3 DNA sequence: TGCAGCGTTGATAGGGGACGACAGGGCCACACTGAAGCTTTCTTT.

This clonotype has a handful of counts. The chain is built from TRBV25-1 and TRBJ2-5; D is possibly TRBD1 or TRBD2 (7 bases each). V was clipped by 1 base and J by 3 bases, with 15 bases between them. CDR1 is MGHDK and CDR2 is SYGVNS in the germline V gene. The CDR3 runs to 16 residues. CDR3 in DNA: TGTGCCAGCAGTGAATCGGGGAGGGGGCGTGAAGAGACCCAGTACTTC. This codes for CASSESGRGREETQYF. The whole variable domain, remainder taken from reference TRBV25-1 and TRBJ2-5, is EADIYQTPRYLVIGTGKKITLECSQTMGHDKMYWYQQDPGMELHLIHYSYGVNSTEKGDLSSESTVSRIRTEHFPLTLESARPSHTSQYLCASSESGRGREETQYFGPGTRLLVL.

This clonotype showed up many times. This sequence joins TRBV27 and TRBJ1-2; D gene ambiguous. CDR1 is MNHEY and CDR2 is SMNVEV in the germline V gene (reference sequence). Trimming removed 7 bases from V and 8 bases from J, with 14 bases in between. The CDR3 is made up of 12 amino acids. The CDR3 region is CASKSGSQGYTF. The DNA of the CDR3 is TGTGCCAGCAAAAGTGGGAGTCAGGGCTACACCTTC.

The genes are TRBV7-6 and TRBJ2-7; D is unclear. Trimming pared 1 base from V and 7 bases from J, leaving 17 bases between. This CDR3 has 15 amino acids. CDR1 SGHVS and CDR2 FNYEAQ come from the germline V gene. The CDR3 sequence: CASSLEVGWVREQYF. The CDR3 nucleotides read TGTGCCAGCAGCTTAGAGGTCGGGTGGGTGCGGGAGCAGTACTTC.

The J gene is TRBJ2-3, the V gene TRBV12-3 or TRBV12-4, with D uncertain. The CDR3 loop spans 12 amino acids. Trimming removed 5 bases at V and 5 bases at J, with 8 bases between. The CDR3 spells CASSPRRDTQYF. The CDR3 nucleotides read TGTGCCAGCAGTCCCCGGCGAGATACGCAGTATTTT.

This clonotype came up many times. This chain links TRBV5-1 with TRBJ2-5, with 10 positions matching TRBD1. The CDR3 totals 18 residues. Germline assignment: CDR1 SGHRS and CDR2 YFSETQ. After removal of 3 bases from V and 2 bases from J, the junction contained 13 bases not matched to a gene. The DNA for the CDR3 is TGCGCCAGCAGCTCCAGAACGCCCCGGGACAGGGGTCAAGAGACCCAGTACTTC. It is translated as CASSSRTPRDRGQETQYF.

This clonotype was detected ten times or more. In DNA, the CDR3 is TGTGCCATCAGTGAGGAGGGACCAATAAATCAGCCCCAGCATTTT. Translation gives CAISEEGPINQPQHF. The rearrangement links TRBV10-3 to TRBJ1-5; possibly TRBD1 for D (5 bases). The length of the CDR3 is 15 residues. Trimming cost V 2 bases and J 4 bases, with 12 bases left between them. The germline V gene encodes CDR1 ENHRY and CDR2 SYGVKD.

The rearrangement links TRBV4-1 to TRBJ1-1; no reliable D call. The V end lost 3 bases, the J end lost 1 base, and 3 bases lay between the germline ends. Germline loops: CDR1 MGHRA, CDR2 YSYEKL. The CDR3 covers 12 residues. The CDR3 DNA reads as TGCGCCAGCAGCCACTCGAACACTGAAGCTTTCTTT. Residues: CASSHSNTEAFF.

This clonotype showed up many times. V gene TRBV6-4 combines with J gene TRBJ1-6; D call uncertain. Germline-derived CDR1 and CDR2 are MRHNA and SNTAGT. The V end lost 7 bases, the J end lost 9 bases, and 16 bases lay between the germline ends. The CDR3 loop spans 14 amino acids. CDR3 sequence: CASICLGNGSPLHF. In DNA, the CDR3 is TGTGCCAGCATCTGTCTAGGGAATGGTTCACCCCTCCACTTT.

The chain is built from TRBV27 and TRBJ1-2, with D hard to call. The CDR3 consists of 21 residues. The germline V gene encodes CDR1 MNHEY and CDR2 SMNVEV (reference sequence). Trimming shortened V by 4 bases and J by 0 bases, and 30 bases separated the two germline ends. The CDR3 sequence: CASSSTPRWAGFWYANYGYTF. CDR3 bases: TGTGCCAGCAGTTCCACCCCACGGTGGGCTGGGTTTTGGTACGCTAACTATGGCTACACCTTC.

This clonotype occurred many times. The chain combines TRBV15 with TRBJ2-1; 8 bases match TRBD2. Germline V CDR1 and CDR2: LNHNV, YYDKDF (reference sequence). Trimming took 6 bases from V and 9 from J; bases not matched to a gene: 7. The length of the CDR3 is 13 residues. The CDR3 protein is CATSFRLASEQFF. The CDR3 DNA is TGTGCCACCAGTTTTCGACTAGCGTCTGAGCAGTTCTTC.

Regarding this clonotype: One end of the junction is discordant with germline, which a read error may explain. The chain couples TRBV4-1 to TRBJ2-1; TRBD2 matches 7 bases. CDR3 size: 16 residues. From germline, CDR1 is MGHRA and CDR2 YSYEKL. Written as DNA, the CDR3 is TGCCCCAGCAGCCAAGCTACAGCGGGGATATACAATGAGCAGTTCTTC. This sequence encodes CPSSQATAGIYNEQFF.

This clonotype has just a few counts. The rearrangement links TRBV3-1 to TRBJ1-6; D is perhaps TRBD1 (5 bases). The germline V gene has CDR1 LGHDT and CDR2 YNNKEL (reference sequence). The V gene lost 0 bases and the J gene lost 10 bases, with 16 bases spanning the gap. This CDR3 is built from 16 residues. CDR3 protein: CASSQDHTGKASPLHF. The CDR3 DNA reads TGTGCCAGCAGCCAAGATCATACAGGAAAAGCCTCACCCCTCCACTTT.

Ten or more counts support this clonotype. This rearrangement joins TRBV7-8 to TRBJ2-6, with 8 nucleotides matching TRBD2. J gave up 2 bases and V 5 bases, and 5 bases lay outside the gene matches. The CDR3 has 16 residues. Looked up from germline, CDR1 is SGHVS and CDR2 is FQNEAQ. The CDR3 nucleotides are TGTGCCAGCAGCCTAGGGACTAGGACTGGGGCCAACGTCCTGACTTTC. Amino acid sequence: CASSLGTRTGANVLTF.

The rearrangement joins TRBV27 to TRBJ1-1, with no clear D. Germline assignment: CDR1 MNHEY and CDR2 SMNVEV (reference sequence). This CDR3 is 14 amino acids long. V gave up 4 bases and J gave up 3 bases, with 12 bases separating them. The CDR3: CASSSSPIHTEAFF. CDR3 nucleotide sequence: TGTGCCAGCAGTTCATCCCCCATTCACACTGAAGCTTTCTTT.

This clonotype was found many times. The V gene is TRBV4-2, the J gene TRBJ2-7, with D unresolved. V dropped 0 bases and J dropped 4 bases, with 7 bases sitting between them. From germline, CDR1 is LGHNA and CDR2 YNFKEQ. The CDR3 loop spans 13 amino acids. The CDR3 region has the DNA TGTGCCAGCAGCCAAGATCCCTATTACGAGCAGTACTTC. Protein product: CASSQDPYYEQYF.

This clonotype appeared a few times. This may stem from a read error, because a much larger clone lies one nucleotide away. V usage is TRBV27 and J usage is TRBJ2-3; D gene uncertain. Germline-derived CDR1 and CDR2 are MNHEY and SMNVEV (reference sequence). Deletions cut 7 bases from V and 2 bases from J, with 4 bases between. The CDR3 contains 11 residues. The CDR3 DNA reads as TGTGCCAGCACCCACACAGATACGCAGTATTTT. Translating gives CASTHTDTQYF.

This clonotype was recorded a few times. The V gene is TRBV19, the J gene TRBJ2-1, with D hard to call. Germline lookup yields CDR1 LNHDA and CDR2 SQIVND (reference sequence). This CDR3 has 13 residues. V was cut by 3 bases and J by 1 base, with 4 bases left in between. The CDR3 protein is CASSISSYNEQFF. The CDR3 nucleotides read TGTGCCAGTAGTATCTCTTCCTACAATGAGCAGTTCTTC.

This clonotype was found a few times. The rearrangement uses TRBV18 and TRBJ2-7, with D possibly being TRBD2 (5 bases). The V gene lost 1 base and the J gene lost 6 bases, with 13 bases spanning the gap. The CDR3 has 14 amino acids. CDR1 KGHSH and CDR2 LQKENI come from the germline V gene. Written as DNA, the CDR3 is TGTGCCAGCTCACCACAGCGGTGGGGTCCCGAGCAGTACTTC. It is translated as CASSPQRWGPEQYF.

Ten or more counts support this clonotype. This rearrangement joins TRBV4-1 to TRBJ1-4; tentative D call: TRBD1 (6 bases). The ends were cut back, 2 bases at V and 5 bases at J, with 12 bases in the middle. The germline V gene encodes CDR1 MGHRA and CDR2 YSYEKL. The CDR3 has 15 amino acids. The CDR3 spells CASSQTQGKNEKLFF. CDR3 bases: TGCGCCAGCAGCCAAACACAGGGAAAAAATGAAAAACTGTTTTTT.

This clonotype was recorded at least ten times. The V and J genes are TRBV7-9 and TRBJ1-4, with 7 bases identical to TRBD1. The CDR3 has 15 residues. Germline CDR1 and CDR2: SEHNR and FQNEAQ (reference sequence). V lost 5 bases, J lost 7 bases, and 10 bases stayed unmatched. The CDR3 sequence: CASSGTDPTREKLFF. The CDR3 DNA reads as TGTGCCAGCAGCGGGACAGACCCAACGCGTGAAAAACTGTTTTTT.

This rearrangement joins TRBV27 to TRBJ2-3; the match to TRBD1 covers 7 bases. Per germline, CDR1 MNHEY and CDR2 SMNVEV (reference sequence). The CDR3 totals 15 residues. The V and J ends lost 4 bases and 2 bases, in that order; junction bases with no gene match: 6. The CDR3 nucleotides read TGTGCCAGCAGTTGGGACAGCGGAATCACAGATACGCAGTATTTT. Translation gives CASSWDSGITDTQYF.

This clonotype was detected many times. J is TRBJ1-2 and V is TRBV29-1; 9 bases align to TRBD1. Germline CDR1 is SQVTM and CDR2 is ANQGSEA. This CDR3 spans 12 amino acids. Unmatched junction bases numbered 6, after V lost 7 bases and J lost 6 bases. DNA for the CDR3: TGCAGCGCTGCGGGACAGGGCAATGGCTACACCTTC. As protein: CSAAGQGNGYTF.

This clonotype has ten or more counts. The gene calls are TRBV29-1 and TRBJ2-7, with TRBD1 as a possible D gene (5 bases). The germline V gene encodes CDR1 SQVTM and CDR2 ANQGSEA. This CDR3 comprises 11 residues. Trimming took 6 bases from V and 5 from J, leaving 11 bases between them. The CDR3 protein is CSVEKGNEQYF. The CDR3 bases are TGCAGCGTCGAAAAGGGGAACGAGCAGTACTTC.

This clonotype was observed at least ten times. The rearrangement uses TRBV5-5 and TRBJ2-3; D remains ambiguous. The CDR3 extends over 14 amino acids. The ends were cut back, 1 base at V and 2 bases at J, with 8 bases in the middle. Germline loops: CDR1 SGHKS, CDR2 YYEKEE (reference sequence). CDR3 sequence (DNA): TGTGCCAGCAGCTTGTATGTTCTCACAGATACGCAGTATTTT. Translation gives CASSLYVLTDTQYF.

This clonotype was picked up many times. The J gene is TRBJ1-3, the V gene TRBV12-3 or TRBV12-4, with D perhaps matching TRBD1 (6 bases). This CDR3 spans 14 amino acids. Trimming left V 4 bases short and J 3 bases short, with 10 bases between. CDR3 in DNA: TGTGCCAGCAGTTCTTACAGGGTTGGAAACACCATATATTTT. Protein product: CASSSYRVGNTIYF.